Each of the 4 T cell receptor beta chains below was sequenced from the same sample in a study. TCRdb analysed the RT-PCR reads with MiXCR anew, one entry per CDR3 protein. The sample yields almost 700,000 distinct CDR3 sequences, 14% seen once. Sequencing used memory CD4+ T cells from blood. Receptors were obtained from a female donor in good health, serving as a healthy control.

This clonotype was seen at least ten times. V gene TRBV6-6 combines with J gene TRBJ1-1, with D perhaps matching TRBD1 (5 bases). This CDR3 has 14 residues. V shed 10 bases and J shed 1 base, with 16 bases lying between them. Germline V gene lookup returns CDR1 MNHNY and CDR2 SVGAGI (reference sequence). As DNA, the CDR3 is TGTGCCATCCTAGAAAGGGGAAAGAACACTGAAGCTTTCTTT. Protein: CAILERGKNTEAFF.

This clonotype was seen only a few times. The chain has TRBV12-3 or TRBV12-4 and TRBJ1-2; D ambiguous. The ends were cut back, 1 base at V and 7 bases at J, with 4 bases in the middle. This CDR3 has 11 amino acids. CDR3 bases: TGTGCCAGCAGTTTAGTCGCTGGCTACACCTTC. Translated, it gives CASSLVAGYTF.

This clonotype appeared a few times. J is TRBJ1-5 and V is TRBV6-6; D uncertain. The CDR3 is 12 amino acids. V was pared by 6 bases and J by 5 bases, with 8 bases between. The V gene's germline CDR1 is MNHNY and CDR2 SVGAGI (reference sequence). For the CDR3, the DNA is TGTGCCAGCAGGTACGGGGATCAGCCCCAGCATTTT. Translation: CASRYGDQPQHF.

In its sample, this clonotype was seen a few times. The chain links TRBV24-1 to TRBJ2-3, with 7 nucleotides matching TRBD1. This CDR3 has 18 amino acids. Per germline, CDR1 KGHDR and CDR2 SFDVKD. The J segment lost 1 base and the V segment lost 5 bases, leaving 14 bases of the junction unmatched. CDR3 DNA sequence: TGTGCCACCAGTGGAGGGGACAGCTATATCTCAGGCACAGATACGCAGTATTTT. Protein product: CATSGGDSYISGTDTQYF.